These 12 T cell receptor beta chains were all obtained from the same sample, sequenced in a study of T cells in women clearing cervical HPV infection. Clones were sequenced by immunoSEQ multiplex PCR, and TCRdb holds only the in-frame ones, with some missing. The ten most abundant clones cover approximately 5.9% of a sample with roughly 38,000 clones. The sequenced sample was blood buffy coat. These receptors came from a woman between 18 and 75 years old with a cervical HPV16 infection that either progressed to CIN3+ or cleared (not recorded which).

On this clone: The read terminates 3 residues before the CDR3 end, so the remaining end is supplied by the germline J gene. This chain joins TRBV7-2 and TRBJ2-7; either TRBD1 or TRBD2 may supply D (5 bases each). Germline V gene lookup returns CDR1 SGHTA and CDR2 FQGNSA. The CDR3 spans 15 residues. Trimming left V 5 bases short and J 5 bases short, with 19 bases between. CDR3 sequence reads: CASSQNWGRENEQYF. CDR3 DNA (partial): TGTGCCAGCAGCCAGAATTGGGGCAGGGAGAACGAG.

Note on this clone: The DNA ends 3 residues before the CDR3 does, and the rest of the CDR3 is filled in from the germline J gene. The chain employs TRBV2 and TRBJ2-2; possibly TRBD2 for D (6 bases). Trimming pared 4 bases from V and 6 bases from J, leaving 18 bases between. This CDR3 has 16 amino acids. Germline CDR1 is SNHLY and CDR2 is FYNNEI. The sequenced CDR3 bases are TGTGCCAGCAGTGGGCCCGGGACTGTTACGTCCGGGGAG. This translates into CASSGPGTVTSGE. The CDR3 as a whole reads CASSGPGTVTSGELFF.

As for this clone: The junction departs from germline at one end; a sequencing error may be responsible. The sequenced fragment ends 3 residues before the CDR3 boundary, so the rest is inferred from the germline J gene. V and J are TRBV7-2 and TRBJ1-1; D might be TRBD1 (5 bases). CDR1 and CDR2 from the germline V gene are SGHTA and FQGNSA. This CDR3 is 14 amino acids long. The covered CDR3 bases are TGTGCCAGCAGCCCCCGGACACGTTCTACTGGA. Protein product: CASSPRTRSTG. The full CDR3 protein reads CASSPRTRSTGAFF.

Concerning this clone: The CDR3 end is not reached by the read, which stops 3 residues before it; the germline J gene fills it in. The chain is built from TRBV29-1 and TRBJ2-1; D may be TRBD1 (6 bases). Germline assignment: CDR1 SQVTM and CDR2 ANQGSEA. Trimming took 7 bases from V and 6 from J, leaving 13 bases between them. The CDR3 runs to 12 residues. CDR3: CSAGQPGNEQFF. Incomplete CDR3 DNA: TGCAGCGCCGGACAGCCGGGCAATGAG.

About this clone: Read data end 3 residues before the CDR3 end; the end is taken from the germline J gene. The V gene is TRBV20-1, the J gene TRBJ2-3; the match to TRBD2 covers 9 bases. Trimming cost V 5 bases and J 5 bases; bases outside gene matches: 11. The CDR3 has 15 residues. Germline V gene lookup returns CDR1 DFQATT and CDR2 SNEGSKA (reference sequence). CDR3 region: CSAQPPAGGGDTQYF. The CDR3 bases that were read are TGCAGTGCTCAGCCCCCAGCGGGGGGCGGAGATACG.

Concerning this clone itself: The CDR3 end is not reached by the read, which stops 3 residues before it; the germline J gene fills it in. This chain uses TRBV6-2 or TRBV6-3 with TRBJ2-7; D unresolved. CDR3 size: 17 residues. Looked up from germline, CDR1 is MNHEY and CDR2 is SVGEGT. V lost 2 bases to trimming and J lost 1 base, with 18 bases between them. Here the CDR3 reads CASSYRVASSYSYEQYF. CDR3 bases read: TGTGCCAGCAGTTACCGTGTCGCGTCCTCCTATTCCTACGAG.

For this clone: The CDR3 goes on 3 residues after the read ends, and that part is filled in from the germline J gene. The chain employs TRBV5-1 and TRBJ2-5, with 8 bases fitting TRBD1. This CDR3 region has 16 residues. Germline CDR1 SGHRS, CDR2 YFSETQ. Trimming at V came to 4 bases and at J to 2 bases, leaving 10 bases not matched to a gene. The CDR3 region is CASSAPDRGKQETQYF. Incomplete CDR3 DNA: TGCGCCAGCAGCGCACCTGACAGGGGAAAACAAGAGACC.

Notes on this clone: The missing CDR3 end, 3 residues past where the read stops, is filled in from the germline J gene. J is TRBJ2-7 and V is TRBV20-1; possible D gene TRBD1, 5 bases. The germline V gene has CDR1 DFQATT and CDR2 SNEGSKA (reference sequence). The CDR3 is made up of 13 amino acids. V was cut by 3 bases and J by 5 bases, with 14 bases left in between. The CDR3 DNA, read in part, is TGCAGTGCTAGTATGGGGCTAACGGACGAG. As protein: CSASMGLTDE. The whole CDR3 sequence is CSASMGLTDEQYF.

As to this clone: The CDR3 extends 3 residues past the end of the read, so its final part is completed from the germline J gene. The chain couples TRBV2 to TRBJ2-7; 7 nucleotides line up with TRBD2. Trimming cost V 6 bases and J 0 bases; bases outside gene matches: 2. CDR3 length equals 13 residues. The germline gives CDR1 SNHLY, CDR2 FYNNEI. CDR3 amino acids: CASRLALSYEQYF. The CDR3 bases that were read are TGTGCCAGCAGACTAGCGCTCTCCTACGAG.

On this clone itself: The read terminates 3 residues before the CDR3 end, so the remaining end is supplied by the germline J gene. The genes are TRBV7-2 and TRBJ1-2; a possible D gene is TRBD1 (6 bases). The CDR3 consists of 14 residues. V was cut by 1 base and J by 4 bases, with 10 bases left in between. The germline V gene has CDR1 SGHTA and CDR2 FQGNSA. The sequenced part of the CDR3 DNA is TGTGCCAGCAGCTTAGATGGGGGCTTCTATGGC. It yields the protein CASSLDGGFYG. The complete CDR3 sequence is CASSLDGGFYGYTF. The full variable domain, in which reference TRBV7-2 and TRBJ1-2 provide the parts outside the CDR3, is GAGVSQSPSNKVTEKGKDVELRCDPISGHTALYWYRQSLGQGLEFLIYFQGNSAPDKSGLPSDRFSAERTGGSVSTLTIQRTQQEDSAVYLCASSLDGGFYGYTFGSGTRLTVV.

Worth noting for this clone: The read comes to an end 3 residues before the CDR3 does, leaving the germline J gene to fill in the end. This sequence joins TRBV13 and TRBJ1-1, with 9 positions matching TRBD1. The CDR3 covers 15 residues. Losses at the gene ends were 5 bases for V and 2 bases for J; bases not matched to a gene: 6. The germline V gene encodes CDR1 PRHDT and CDR2 FYEKMQ (reference sequence). CDR3 bases read: TGTGCCAGCAGCCCGGGGACAGGGCGAAACACTGAA. It codes for CASSPGTGRNTE. The whole CDR3 sequence is CASSPGTGRNTEAFF.

Details on this clone: The CDR3 end lies 3 residues beyond the end of the read and is filled in from the germline J gene. The chain has TRBV10-3 and TRBJ2-2; 7 positions agree with TRBD1. This CDR3 comprises 14 residues. J gave up 0 bases and V 8 bases, and 3 bases lay outside the gene matches. CDR1 and CDR2 (germline): ENHRY, SYGVKD. The CDR3 sequence is CAIGGQANTGELFF. The sequenced CDR3 bases are TGTGCCATCGGAGGACAGGCGAACACCGGGGAG.